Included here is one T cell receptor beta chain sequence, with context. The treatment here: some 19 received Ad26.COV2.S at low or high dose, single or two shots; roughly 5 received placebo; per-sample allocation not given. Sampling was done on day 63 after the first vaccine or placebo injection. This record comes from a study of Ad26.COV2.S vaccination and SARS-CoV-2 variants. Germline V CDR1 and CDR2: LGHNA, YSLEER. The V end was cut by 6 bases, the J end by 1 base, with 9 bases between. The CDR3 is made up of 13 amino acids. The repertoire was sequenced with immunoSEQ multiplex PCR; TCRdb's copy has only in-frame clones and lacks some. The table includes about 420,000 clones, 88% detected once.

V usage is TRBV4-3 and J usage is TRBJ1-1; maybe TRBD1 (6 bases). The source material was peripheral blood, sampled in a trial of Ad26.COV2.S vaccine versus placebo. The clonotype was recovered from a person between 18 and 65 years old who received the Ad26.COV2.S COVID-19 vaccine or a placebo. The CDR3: CASRTGQNTEAFF. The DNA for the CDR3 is TGCGCCAGCAGAACGGGACAGAACACTGAAGCTTTCTTT.